The 24 T cell receptor beta chains below all came from one sample that was sequenced in a study of blood T cell repertoires in COVID-19. Sequencing used immunoSEQ multiplex PCR; TCRdb keeps in-frame clones, though not all of them. The table records 130,000 to 150,000 clones, 80% to 90% of them present only once. The sequenced material came from peripheral blood. All receptors derive from a woman in her sixties or seventies with COVID-19, enrolled during active disease.

This clone occurred once. The V and J genes are TRBV10-3 and TRBJ2-3; D remains unclear. Deletions cut 6 bases from V and 0 bases from J, with 10 bases between. Germline V lookup: CDR1 ENHRY, CDR2 SYGVKD. The CDR3 is 14 residues long. The CDR3 region has the DNA TGTGCCATCAGCCCCACAGACAGCACAGATACGCAGTATTTT. This gives the protein CAISPTDSTDTQYF.

The chain combines TRBV6-5 with TRBJ2-7; 7 nucleotides agree with TRBD1. Trimming removed 7 bases from V and 6 bases from J; junction bases left unmatched: 9. The CDR3 sequence is 13 residues long. Germline V gene data show CDR1 as MNHEY and CDR2 as SVGAGI. DNA of the CDR3: TGTGCCAGCACCCCTTACGGGGACAGCGAGCAGTACTTC. Translation gives CASTPYGDSEQYF.

V usage is TRBV2 and J usage is TRBJ2-1, with 7 bases aligning to TRBD1. The CDR3 contains 13 residues. The ends lost 5 bases at V and 4 bases at J; junction bases unmatched: 2. CDR1 and CDR2 from the germline V gene are SNHLY and FYNNEI. CDR3 region: CASSPGQYNEQFF. The CDR3, as DNA: TGTGCCAGCAGTCCGGGACAGTACAATGAGCAGTTCTTC.

The chain combines TRBV3-1 (or the pseudogene TRBV3-2) with TRBJ2-1; 10 nucleotides line up with TRBD1. The J segment lost 6 bases and the V segment lost 0 bases, leaving 8 bases of the junction unmatched. The germline gives CDR1 LGHDT, CDR2 YNNKEL (reference sequence). CDR3 length: 17 amino acids. CDR3 nucleotide sequence: TGTGCCAGCAGCCAAGATAGGGGACAGGGGTTTGGCAATGAGCAGTTCTTC. Amino acids: CASSQDRGQGFGNEQFF.

The table lists this clone with a few counts. The CDR3 region has the DNA TGTGCCAGCAGCTCGTGGGACAGGCATTCACCCCTCCACTTT. Translating it yields CASSSWDRHSPLHF. The rearrangement uses TRBV7-9 and TRBJ1-6; the match to TRBD1 covers 8 bases. CDR1 is SEHNR and CDR2 is FQNEAQ in the germline V gene (reference sequence). The CDR3 spans 14 residues. J gave up 8 bases and V 4 bases, and 4 bases lay outside the gene matches.

The chain carries TRBV19 and TRBJ1-5; 9 bases match TRBD1. After removal of 4 bases from V and 0 bases from J, the junction contained 10 bases not matched to a gene. The CDR3 runs to 18 residues. The V gene's germline CDR1 is LNHDA and CDR2 SQIVND (reference sequence). CDR3 coding DNA: TGTGCCAGTAGTACCCGGACAGGGGCTGAATATAGCAATCAGCCCCAGCATTTT. It specifies CASSTRTGAEYSNQPQHF.

The chain couples TRBV28 to TRBJ2-1; possibly TRBD1 for D (6 bases). CDR1 and CDR2 from the germline V gene are MDHEN and SYDVKM. V shed 2 bases and J shed 3 bases, with 14 bases lying between them. CDR3 length equals 16 residues. The CDR3 coding sequence is TGTGCCAGCAGTTTAATACAGGGAAAAAACTACAATGAGCAGTTCTTC. Translated: CASSLIQGKNYNEQFF.

Details on this clone: Compared with germline, one end of the junction differs, possibly owing to a read error. This rearrangement joins TRBV27 to TRBJ1-2, with D perhaps TRBD1 (5 bases). This CDR3 has 15 residues. Per germline, CDR1 MNHEY and CDR2 SMNVEV (reference sequence). The CDR3 protein is CASGFWGRSNYGYTF. Here the CDR3 DNA reads TGTGCCAGCGGTTTTTGGGGCCGTTCTAACTATGGCTACACCTTC.

In its sample, this clone is medium-sized. The CDR3 coding sequence is TGTGCCAGCAGCCCCCGGGACAGGGAATTAAATGAGCAGTTCTTC. Its translation: CASSPRDRELNEQFF. The rearrangement uses TRBV11-1 and TRBJ2-1; the match to TRBD1 covers 9 bases. The germline CDR1 and CDR2 sequences are SGHAT and FQDESV (reference sequence). V shed 5 bases and J 7 bases; nucleotides not matched to a gene: 9. CDR3 length equals 15 residues.

The sample holds one count of this clone. The chain carries TRBV25-1 and TRBJ2-3; D call uncertain. Trimming took off 4 bases at V and 6 bases at J, with 8 bases between the two ends. Looked up from germline, CDR1 is MGHDK and CDR2 is SYGVNS. The CDR3 covers 12 residues. Here the CDR3 reads CASSGPVDTQYF. Here the CDR3 DNA reads TGTGCCAGCAGTGGCCCGGTGGATACGCAGTATTTT. Supplemented by reference TRBV25-1 and TRBJ2-3, the full variable domain reads EADIYQTPRYLVIGTGKKITLECSQTMGHDKMYWYQQDPGMELHLIHYSYGVNSTEKGDLSSESTVSRIRTEHFPLTLESARPSHTSQYLCASSGPVDTQYFGPGTRLTVL.

This clone occurred once. The V gene is TRBV18, the J gene TRBJ2-7; tentative D call: TRBD2 (6 bases). This CDR3 comprises 15 residues. V shed 3 bases and J shed 0 bases, with 12 bases lying between them. Germline V gives CDR1 KGHSH, CDR2 LQKENI. The CDR3 protein is CASSPQAGFSYEQYF. The DNA for the CDR3 is TGTGCCAGCTCACCTCAGGCGGGGTTCTCCTACGAGCAGTACTTC.

The rearrangement uses TRBV6-5 and TRBJ2-1; D perhaps matches TRBD1 (5 bases). V was clipped by 5 bases and J by 4 bases, with 15 bases between them. The length of the CDR3 is 15 residues. CDR1 is MNHEY and CDR2 is SVGAGI in the germline V gene. The CDR3 sequence is CASSIASTGYNEQFF. The CDR3 nucleotides read TGTGCCAGCAGTATCGCTTCCACAGGATACAATGAGCAGTTCTTC.

The genes are TRBV7-8 and TRBJ2-7; 8 nucleotides match TRBD1. CDR1 SGHVS and CDR2 FQNEAQ come from the germline V gene. The CDR3 covers 15 residues. J was trimmed by 5 bases and V by 3 bases; bases with no gene match: 9. CDR3 sequence reads: CASSFQPWTGNEQYF. In DNA form, the CDR3 reads TGTGCCAGCAGCTTTCAACCCTGGACAGGGAACGAGCAGTACTTC.

V is TRBV29-1 and J is TRBJ2-5; maybe TRBD1 (5 bases). The germline CDR1 and CDR2 sequences are SQVTM and ANQGSEA. The CDR3 is 15 residues long. The V end was cut by 5 bases, the J end by 1 base, with 17 bases between. CDR3 bases: TGCAGCGTTCGGGTGGGGCAGCTCCTCCAAGAGACCCAGTACTTC. Amino acids: CSVRVGQLLQETQYF.

This chain links TRBV9 with TRBJ2-2; 11 positions match TRBD2. This CDR3 has 17 residues. The V gene end was trimmed by 3 bases and the J gene end by 4 bases; junction bases not matched to a gene: 8. Germline V gene lookup returns CDR1 SGDLS and CDR2 YYNGEE. The CDR3 coding sequence is TGTGCCAGCAGCGCGGGGGAACTAGCGGGGGTCACCGGGGAGCTGTTTTTT. It yields the protein CASSAGELAGVTGELFF.

This chain joins TRBV29-1 and TRBJ1-4; 7 bases match TRBD1. Germline V gene sequence: CDR1 SQVTM, CDR2 ANQGSEA. The CDR3 runs to 15 residues. V shed 4 bases and J 4 bases; nucleotides not matched to a gene: 9. The CDR3: CSVGFLGQINEKLFF. The CDR3 coding sequence is TGCAGCGTTGGCTTCTTGGGACAGATTAATGAAAAACTGTTTTTT.

The V gene is TRBV7-2, the J gene TRBJ1-4; no definite D call. CDR3 length equals 12 residues. Germline CDR1 reads SGHTA; CDR2 reads FQGNSA. V lost 3 bases to trimming and J lost 13 bases, with 12 bases between them. The CDR3 DNA is TGTGCCAGCAGCTTTCCCCCAGCGGGACTGTTTTTT. Protein sequence: CASSFPPAGLFF.

This clone has only a few counts. The rearrangement joins TRBV13 to TRBJ2-1, with 13 bases aligning to TRBD2. The CDR3 runs 16 residues. Germline lookup yields CDR1 PRHDT and CDR2 FYEKMQ (reference sequence). The J segment lost 5 bases and the V segment lost 5 bases, leaving 6 bases of the junction unmatched. The CDR3 reads CASSRETSGGNNEQFF. The CDR3, as DNA: TGTGCCAGCAGCAGAGAGACTAGCGGGGGGAACAATGAGCAGTTCTTC.

The CDR3, as DNA: TGTGCCAGCAGGGGGGGGTCCTACGAGCAGTACTTC. Translated, it gives CASRGGSYEQYF. V is TRBV25-1 and J is TRBJ2-7; 7 bases are shared with TRBD2. The CDR3 consists of 12 residues. The V gene's germline CDR1 is MGHDK and CDR2 SYGVNS. After removal of 6 bases from V and 1 base from J, the junction contained 0 bases not matched to a gene.

This chain links TRBV2 with TRBJ2-1, with 10 bases identical to TRBD1. The CDR3 consists of 14 residues. With V trimmed by 7 bases and J by 7 bases, 7 bases remained unmatched. The germline V gene has CDR1 SNHLY and CDR2 FYNNEI. CDR3 sequence: CASIVTGGLNEQFF. CDR3 DNA: TGTGCCAGCATCGTGACAGGGGGCCTGAATGAGCAGTTCTTC.

The rearrangement joins TRBV7-9 to TRBJ2-7, with 7 bases identical to TRBD2. The CDR3 runs to 14 residues. Germline V lookup: CDR1 SEHNR, CDR2 FQNEAQ (reference sequence). V lost 4 bases, J lost 2 bases, and 5 bases stayed unmatched. CDR3 DNA: TGTGCCAGCAGCTCCCGGGGGGTTCCCTACGAGCAGTACTTC. It translates to CASSSRGVPYEQYF.

This clone was observed a single time. CDR3: CASSRGLAGLIVSETQYF. CDR3 nucleotides: TGTGCCAGCAGCCGAGGACTAGCGGGGCTTATCGTCTCCGAGACCCAGTACTTC. The J gene is TRBJ2-5, the V gene TRBV7-6; 12 nucleotides match TRBD2. CDR3 length equals 18 residues. Germline CDR1 reads SGHVS; CDR2 reads FNYEAQ. The V and J ends lost 5 bases and 5 bases, in that order; junction bases with no gene match: 15. The full variable domain, completed using reference TRBV7-6 and TRBJ2-5, is GAGVSQSPRYKVTKRGQDVALRCDPISGHVSLYWYRQALGQGPEFLTYFNYEAQQDKSGLPNDRFSAERPEGSISTLTIQRTEQRDSAMYRCASSRGLAGLIVSETQYFGPGTRLLVL.

Notes on this clone: Additional DNA sequences in this sample encode the identical CDR3. The chain carries TRBV9 and TRBJ2-3; 10 bases align to TRBD2. Per germline, CDR1 SGDLS and CDR2 YYNGEE. The V and J ends lost 3 bases and 3 bases, in that order; junction bases with no gene match: 1. The CDR3 totals 14 residues. The CDR3 spells CASSATSGTDTQYF. CDR3 bases: TGTGCCAGCAGCGCGACTAGCGGGACAGATACGCAGTATTTT.

CDR3: CASSLIPRAGELFF. As DNA, the CDR3 is TGTGCCAGCAGCTTAATCCCTCGGGCCGGGGAGCTGTTTTTT. The V call is TRBV7-3, the J call TRBJ2-2, with D uncertain. Germline lookup yields CDR1 SGHTA and CDR2 FQGTGA. V was clipped by 1 base and J by 6 bases, with 9 bases between them. This CDR3 has 14 residues.